The source of this T cell receptor beta chain is a study of lymphopenia after photon versus proton radiotherapy. The method was immunoSEQ multiplex PCR; TCRdb's version includes in-frame clones alone and lacks a portion of them. The repertoire holds fewer than 70,000 clones, with around 86% as singletons. The CDR3 is made up of 13 amino acids. V was clipped by 2 bases and J by 4 bases, with 9 bases between them. Looked up from germline, CDR1 is SGHTA and CDR2 is FQGNSA. The chain employs TRBV7-2 and TRBJ2-7, with D unclear. Sequencing was performed on peripheral blood, taken from a patient treated with proton-based radiotherapy. This TCR derives from an elderly man with esophageal cancer. This CDR3 reads CASSLRRDYEQYF. For the CDR3, the DNA is TGTGCCAGCAGCTTACGAAGGGATTACGAGCAGTACTTC.